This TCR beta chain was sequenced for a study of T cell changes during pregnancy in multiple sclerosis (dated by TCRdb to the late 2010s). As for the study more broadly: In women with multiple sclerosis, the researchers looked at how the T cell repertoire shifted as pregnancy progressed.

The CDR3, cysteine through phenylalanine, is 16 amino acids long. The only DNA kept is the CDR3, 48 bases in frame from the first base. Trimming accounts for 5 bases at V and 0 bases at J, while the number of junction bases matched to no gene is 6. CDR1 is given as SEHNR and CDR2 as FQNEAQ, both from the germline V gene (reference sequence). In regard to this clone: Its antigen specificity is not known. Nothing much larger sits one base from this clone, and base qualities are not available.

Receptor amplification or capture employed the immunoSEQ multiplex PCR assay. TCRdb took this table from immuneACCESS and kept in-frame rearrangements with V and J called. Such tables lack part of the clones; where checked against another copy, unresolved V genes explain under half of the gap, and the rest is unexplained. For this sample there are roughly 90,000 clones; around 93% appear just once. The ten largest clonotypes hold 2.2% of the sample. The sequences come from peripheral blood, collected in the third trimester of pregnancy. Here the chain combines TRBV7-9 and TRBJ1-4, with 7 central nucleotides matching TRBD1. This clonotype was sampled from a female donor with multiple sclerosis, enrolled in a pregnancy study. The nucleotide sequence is TGTGCCAGCAGCGCGGACAGGATCGCAACTAATGAAAAACTGTTTTTT. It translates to CASSADRIATNEKLFF.